The T cell receptor (beta chain) described here comes from a study of STAT3 mutations in large granular lymphocyte leukemia. Per germline, CDR1 GTSNPN and CDR2 SVGIG (reference sequence). V shed 3 bases, J shed 1 base, and the junction held 10 bases outside the gene matches. The CDR3 loop spans 17 amino acids. Assay: immunoSEQ multiplex PCR; the TCRdb copy retains only in-frame clones and omits some. This table has 15,000 to 18,000 clones, over 90% appearing once. As concerns this clone: Antigen specificity is unknown.

General observations from the study: In T-cell large granular lymphocyte leukemia, about half of patients showed multiple immunodominant subclonotypes.

Input material: peripheral blood mononuclear cells. The rearrangement links TRBV30 to TRBJ1-5; TRBD1 matches at 9 bases. This clonotype originated in a woman aged 50 to 60 with T-cell large granular lymphocyte leukemia. Some clones in this sample may be carry-over from other donors' samples. CDR3 residues: CAWRPGQGGLSNQPQHF. CDR3 sequence (DNA): TGTGCCTGGAGGCCGGGACAGGGAGGTCTGAGCAATCAGCCCCAGCATTTT.